The clone carrying this T cell receptor (beta chain) occurred many times. The data derive from a study of T cells in Graves' hyperthyroidism and ophthalmopathy. The CDR3 extends over 13 amino acids. Germline CDR1 is SNHLY and CDR2 is FYNNEI. Trimming stripped 3 bases from V and 7 bases from J, with 10 bases between. Diagnoses were made from clinical symptoms, serum measures (thyroxine and TRAb), thyroid ultrasound and orbital computed tomography. Blood was sampled at initial diagnosis of hyperthyroidism, prior to onset of any ophthalmopathy symptoms. The PBMCs were sourced from fresh peripheral blood (around 10 ml). TCR beta CDR3 sequences were amplified from RNA transcripts. The study used the HTBI primer set for a first-round RT-PCR of the TCR CDR3. TCRdb reanalysed the multiplex PCR reads using MiXCR and keeps one entry per CDR3 protein. In the table there are about 270,000 distinct CDR3 sequences, 15% of which are singletons.

The TCR was taken from a woman between 45 and 60 years old with Graves' hyperthyroidism that later progressed to Graves' ophthalmopathy. The chain is built from TRBV2 and TRBJ2-1, with a possible D match to TRBD1 (5 bases). Sequenced: blood. CDR3 loop: CASSDAGLNEQFF. DNA for the CDR3: TGTGCCAGCAGTGACGCAGGGTTGAATGAGCAGTTCTTC.